The rows below give T cell receptor beta chains drawn from one sample of a study of siplizumab effects on memory and regulatory T cells. TCRdb's copy holds only in-frame clones and misses some; the assay was immunoSEQ multiplex PCR. The sample holds more than 60,000 clones, 93% seen once. Sequencing was done on a sample of CD8+ T cells sorted from blood. Every receptor here comes from a human donor in good health. CDR3s include the opening cysteine and the closing phenylalanine or tryptophan. The order of the fields is clone size, V gene, D gene, J gene, CDR3 protein, CDR3 DNA. A D gene is named only where the DNA matches it firmly. The size of a clone is reported for some rows only, either as once, few or many, or as a class for expanded clones.

>-|TRBV19|TRBD1|TRBJ1-5
CASSIARGFDQPQHF
TGTGCCAGTAGTATAGCCAGGGGGTTCGATCAGCCCCAGCATTTT
>-|TRBV5-6|-|TRBJ2-5
CASSLASETQYF
TGTGCCAGCAGCTTGGCTTCTGAGACCCAGTACTTC
>-|TRBV9|-|TRBJ2-1
CASSAGGFGDEQFF
TGTGCCAGCAGCGCTGGGGGCTTCGGGGATGAGCAGTTCTTC
>-|TRBV6-5|TRBD1|TRBJ1-1
CASSYSRDREPEAFF
TGTGCCAGCAGTTACTCCCGGGACAGGGAACCTGAAGCTTTCTTT
>-|TRBV4-1|-|TRBJ2-7
CASSHPGGNEQYF
TGCGCCAGCAGCCACCCTGGGGGGAACGAGCAGTACTTC
>-|TRBV6-5|-|TRBJ1-1
CASSYSGDEAFF
TGTGCCAGCAGTTACTCTGGTGATGAAGCTTTCTTT
>-|TRBV9|TRBD2|TRBJ2-3
CASSLGAGGGDTQYF
TGTGCCAGCAGTCTGGGAGCGGGGGGAGGAGATACGCAGTATTTT
>-|TRBV5-4|-|TRBJ1-2
CASSLAGTNYGYTF
TGTGCCAGCAGCTTGGCGGGGACTAACTATGGCTACACCTTC
>once|TRBV6-6|-|TRBJ1-1
CASSRAVLAEAFF
TGTGCCAGCTCCAGGGCGGTTTTGGCTGAAGCTTTCTTT
>once|TRBV28|-|TRBJ2-7
CASSSRLSSYEQYF
TGTGCCAGCAGTTCTCGACTTAGCTCCTACGAGCAGTACTTC
>-|TRBV27|-|TRBJ1-1
CASSFGQEAFF
TGTGCCAGCAGTTTCGGACAGGAAGCTTTCTTT
>-|TRBV27|-|TRBJ1-1
CASSLSWGGTEAFF
TGTGCCAGCAGTTTATCTTGGGGTGGCACTGAAGCTTTCTTT
>-|TRBV29-1|TRBD2|TRBJ2-7
CSAGGGTTYEQYF
TGCAGCGCGGGAGGAGGGACCACCTACGAGCAGTACTTC
>-|TRBV27|-|TRBJ2-7
CASSLRSGHEQYF
TGTGCCAGCAGTTTAAGATCCGGGCACGAGCAGTACTTC
>-|TRBV6-5|-|TRBJ2-7
CTWGAKSSYEQYF
TGTACCTGGGGGGCCAAAAGCTCCTACGAGCAGTACTTC
>once|TRBV6-5|-|TRBJ2-6
CATQVGFSGANVLTF
TGTGCCACGCAAGTAGGGTTCTCTGGGGCCAACGTCCTGACTTTC
>-|TRBV9|-|TRBJ1-1
CASSPWDTEAFF
TGTGCCAGCAGCCCTTGGGACACTGAAGCTTTCTTT
>-|TRBV7-4|-|TRBJ2-5
CARSLGGNSKTQYF
TGTGCCCGCTCCCTCGGGGGTAACAGCAAGACCCAGTACTTC
>-|TRBV13|-|TRBJ2-7
CASSLGGGGQPSSYEQYF
TGTGCCAGCAGCTTAGGTGGGGGGGGCCAACCAAGCTCCTACGAGCAGTACTTC
>-|TRBV4-2|TRBD1|TRBJ1-1
CASSQALTGDTEAFF
TGTGCCAGCAGCCAAGCCCTGACAGGGGACACTGAAGCTTTCTTT
>-|TRBV4-2|-|TRBJ2-7
CASSQEFWAGAYYEQYF
TGTGCCAGCAGCCAAGAATTCTGGGCGGGGGCTTACTACGAGCAGTACTTC
>-|TRBV28|-|TRBJ1-2
CASSLIPRTNYGYTF
TGTGCCAGCAGTTTAATTCCTAGAACTAACTATGGCTACACCTTC